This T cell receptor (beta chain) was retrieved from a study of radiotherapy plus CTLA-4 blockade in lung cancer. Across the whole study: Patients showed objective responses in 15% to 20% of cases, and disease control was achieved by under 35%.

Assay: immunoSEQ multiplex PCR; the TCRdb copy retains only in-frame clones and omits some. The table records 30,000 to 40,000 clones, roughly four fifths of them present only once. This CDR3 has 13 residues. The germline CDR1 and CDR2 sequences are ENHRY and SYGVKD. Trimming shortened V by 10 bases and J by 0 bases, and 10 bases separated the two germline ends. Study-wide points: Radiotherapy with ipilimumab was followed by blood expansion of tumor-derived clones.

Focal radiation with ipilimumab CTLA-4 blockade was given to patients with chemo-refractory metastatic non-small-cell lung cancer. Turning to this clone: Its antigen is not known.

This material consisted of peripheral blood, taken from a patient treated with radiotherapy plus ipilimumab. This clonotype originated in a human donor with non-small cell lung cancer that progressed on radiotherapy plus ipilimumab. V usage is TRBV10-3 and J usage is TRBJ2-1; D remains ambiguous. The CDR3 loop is CATGVSSYNEQFF. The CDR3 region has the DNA TGTGCCACCGGTGTCAGCTCCTACAATGAGCAGTTCTTC.